This T cell receptor (beta chain) originates from a study of CD8+CD57+ T cells in acquired aplastic anemia. About this clonotype: The target antigen is unknown. A much bigger clone sits one base away, suggesting this may be a read error.

Study results and limitations: Patients and controls were found to share twenty-nine CD8+ CDR3 sequences.

Genomic DNA provided the template from which TCR beta VDJ and CDR3 profiles were obtained. TCRdb passed the reads through MiXCR, listing each CDR3 protein once. Counted here are fewer than 200,000 distinct CDR3 sequences, roughly 63% occurring once; the ten biggest clones make up less than 55%. Material for sequencing was sorted CD4+, CD8+, or CD8+CD57+ T cells (not recorded which) from PBMCs. This receptor was obtained from a human donor in good health.

DNA for the CDR3: TGTGCCAGCACCGCTTTGGGACAGACGCTCTACGAGCAGTACTTC. Translated: CASTALGQTLYEQYF. V is TRBV6-2 or TRBV6-3 and J is TRBJ2-7, with 7 bases that match TRBD1. Germline CDR1 reads MNHEY; CDR2 reads SVGEGT. The CDR3 loop spans 15 amino acids. Trimming removed 7 bases from V and 3 bases from J; junction bases left unmatched: 12.